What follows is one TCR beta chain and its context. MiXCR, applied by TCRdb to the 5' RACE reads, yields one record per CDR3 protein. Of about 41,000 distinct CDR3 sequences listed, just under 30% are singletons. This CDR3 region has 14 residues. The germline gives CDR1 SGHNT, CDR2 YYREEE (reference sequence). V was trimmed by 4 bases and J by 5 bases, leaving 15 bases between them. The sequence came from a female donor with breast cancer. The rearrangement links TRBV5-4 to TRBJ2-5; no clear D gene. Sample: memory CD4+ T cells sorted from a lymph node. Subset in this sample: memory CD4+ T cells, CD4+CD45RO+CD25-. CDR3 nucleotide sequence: TGTGCCAGCAGCCAGTCGAAGGTGCGGGAGACCCAGTACTTC. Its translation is CASSQSKVRETQYF.